This T cell receptor (beta chain) was captured by sequencing in a study of radiotherapy plus CTLA-4 blockade in lung cancer (dated 2018 in TCRdb). General notes on the study: Objective responses occurred in roughly 20% of enrolled patients, and under 40% achieved disease control.

Trimming costs V 6 bases and J 7 bases, and their ends lie 16 bases apart. The germline V gene yields MNHEY for CDR1 and SVGAGI for CDR2. There are 13 amino acids in the CDR3, from cysteine to phenylalanine inclusive. Only the CDR3 part of the read is kept: 39 bases, read in frame from the first base. Library creation used the immunoSEQ multiplex PCR assay. In its TCRdb copy, this immuneACCESS table keeps in-frame sequences only and misses some clones. Where compared with another copy, unresolved V genes explain less than half of these, and the others have no known cause. The sample table shows 75,000 to 100,000 clones, and around 90% are seen once. The ten most abundant clones make up roughly 4.9% of the sample. In this study, focal radiation therapy paired with CTLA-4 blockade (ipilimumab) was tested in patients who had chemo-refractory metastatic non-small-cell lung cancer. The paper as a whole reports these results and caveats: TCR clones derived from tumors expanded in peripheral blood after treatment with radiotherapy and ipilimumab. Early dynamic changes in blood T cell clones, together with increased serum interferon-beta after radiation, were reported as the strongest predictors of response.

Worth noting for this clone: The clone's antigen remains unknown. The input lacks base qualities; no much larger clone sits a single base away.

The receptor comes from a human donor with non-small cell lung cancer that progressed on radiotherapy plus ipilimumab. The chain is made from TRBV6-5 and TRBJ2-7; the D element might be TRBD1 or TRBD2, as each aligns at 5 bases. This specimen was peripheral blood, taken from a patient treated with radiotherapy plus ipilimumab. The CDR3 reads as follows: CASRGPGSREQYF. The DNA is TGTGCCAGCAGGGGCCCAGGGAGTAGGGAGCAGTACTTC.